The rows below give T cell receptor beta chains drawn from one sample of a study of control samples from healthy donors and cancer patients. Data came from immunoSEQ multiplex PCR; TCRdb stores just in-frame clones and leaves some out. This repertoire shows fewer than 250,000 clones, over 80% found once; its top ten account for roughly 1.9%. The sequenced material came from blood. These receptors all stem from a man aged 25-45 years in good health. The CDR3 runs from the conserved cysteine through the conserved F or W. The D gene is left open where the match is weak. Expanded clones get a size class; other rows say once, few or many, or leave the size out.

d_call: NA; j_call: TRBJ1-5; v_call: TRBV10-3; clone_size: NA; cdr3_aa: CAISEGFVQPQHF; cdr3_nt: TGTGCCATCAGTGAAGGGTTCGTGCAGCCCCAGCATTTT
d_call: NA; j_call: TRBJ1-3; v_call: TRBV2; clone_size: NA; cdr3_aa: CASSPSGNTIYF; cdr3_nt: TGTGCCAGCAGTCCGTCTGGGAACACCATATATTTT
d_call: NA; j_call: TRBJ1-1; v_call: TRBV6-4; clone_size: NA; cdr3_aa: CASSDFPGATEAFF; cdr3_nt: TGTGCCAGCAGTGACTTTCCAGGTGCCACTGAAGCTTTCTTT
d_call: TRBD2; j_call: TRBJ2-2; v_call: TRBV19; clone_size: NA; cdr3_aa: CASTPWGGTGELFF; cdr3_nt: TGTGCCAGTACCCCATGGGGGGGTACCGGGGAGCTGTTTTTT
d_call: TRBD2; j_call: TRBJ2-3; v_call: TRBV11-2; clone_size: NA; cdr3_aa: CASSSGLAAADTQYF; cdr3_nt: TGTGCCAGCAGCTCGGGACTAGCAGCTGCAGATACGCAGTATTTT
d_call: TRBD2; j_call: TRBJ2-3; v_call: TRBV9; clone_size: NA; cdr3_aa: CASSSGLAWDTQYF; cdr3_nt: TGTGCCAGCAGCTCTGGACTAGCCTGGGATACGCAGTATTTT
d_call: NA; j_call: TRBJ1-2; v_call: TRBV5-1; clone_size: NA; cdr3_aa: CASSQVYVGLEGYTF; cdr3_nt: TGCGCCAGCAGCCAAGTTTACGTAGGACTCGAGGGCTACACCTTC
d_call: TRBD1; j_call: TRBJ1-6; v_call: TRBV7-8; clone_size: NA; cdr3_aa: CASSAGQGNSYNSPLHF; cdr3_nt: TGTGCCAGCAGCGCGGGACAGGGGAACTCCTATAATTCACCCCTCCACTTT
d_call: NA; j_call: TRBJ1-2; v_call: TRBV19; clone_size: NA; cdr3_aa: CASSKREGLGGYTF; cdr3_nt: TGTGCCAGTAGTAAACGTGAGGGCCTCGGTGGCTACACCTTC
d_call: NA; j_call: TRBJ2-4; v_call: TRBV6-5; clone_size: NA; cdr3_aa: CASSPGTIAKNIQYF; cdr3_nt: TGTGCCAGCAGCCCCGGGACAATCGCCAAAAACATTCAGTACTTC
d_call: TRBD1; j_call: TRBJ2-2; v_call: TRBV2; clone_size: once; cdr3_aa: CASTRRGTGTGNTGELFF; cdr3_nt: TGTGCCAGCACCAGAAGAGGGACCGGGACAGGGAACACCGGGGAGCTGTTTTTT
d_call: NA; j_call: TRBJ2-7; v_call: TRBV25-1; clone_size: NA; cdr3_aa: CASRGQQGLLEQYF; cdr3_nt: TGTGCCAGCAGAGGGCAACAGGGACTTCTCGAGCAGTACTTC
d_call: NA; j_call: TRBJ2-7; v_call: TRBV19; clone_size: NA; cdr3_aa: CASSTGLLSYEQYF; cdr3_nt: TGTGCCAGTAGTACAGGACTATTATCGTACGAGCAGTACTTC
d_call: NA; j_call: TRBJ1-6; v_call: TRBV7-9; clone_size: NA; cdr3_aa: CASSSGAGDSPLHF; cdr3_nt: TGTGCCAGCAGCTCGGGGGCCGGGGATTCACCCCTCCACTTT
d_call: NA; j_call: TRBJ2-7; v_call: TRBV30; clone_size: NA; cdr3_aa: CAWSRTPTYEQYF; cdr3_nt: TGTGCCTGGAGTCGGACACCTACCTACGAGCAGTACTTC
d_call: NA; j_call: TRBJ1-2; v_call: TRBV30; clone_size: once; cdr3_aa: CACKRTVYGYTF; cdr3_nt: TGTGCCTGTAAGCGGACAGTCTATGGCTACACCTTC
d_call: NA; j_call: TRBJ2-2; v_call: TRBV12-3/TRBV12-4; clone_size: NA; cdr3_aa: CASSPQAGELFF; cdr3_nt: TGTGCCAGCAGTCCCCAGGCCGGGGAGCTGTTTTTT
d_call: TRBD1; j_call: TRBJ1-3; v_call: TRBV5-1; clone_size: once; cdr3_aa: CASSVGTGPSGNTIYF; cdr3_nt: TGCGCCAGCAGCGTAGGGACAGGCCCATCTGGAAACACCATATATTTT
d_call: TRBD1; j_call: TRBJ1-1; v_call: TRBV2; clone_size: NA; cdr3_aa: CASSGGQMNTEAFF; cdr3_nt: TGTGCCAGCAGTGGGGGACAGATGAACACTGAAGCTTTCTTT
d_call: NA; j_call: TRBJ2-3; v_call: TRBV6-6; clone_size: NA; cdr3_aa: CASRADTQYF; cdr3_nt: TGTGCCAGCAGAGCAGATACGCAGTATTTT
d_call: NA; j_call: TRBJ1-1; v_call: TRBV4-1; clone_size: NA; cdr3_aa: CASSPTRVSQGGIEAFF; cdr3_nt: TGCGCCAGCAGCCCGACCCGCGTCTCACAGGGTGGGATTGAAGCTTTCTTT
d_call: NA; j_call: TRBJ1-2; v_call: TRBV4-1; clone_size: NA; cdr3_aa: CASSPLSSNYGYTF; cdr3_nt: TGCGCCAGCAGCCCCCTGTCTTCTAACTATGGCTACACCTTC